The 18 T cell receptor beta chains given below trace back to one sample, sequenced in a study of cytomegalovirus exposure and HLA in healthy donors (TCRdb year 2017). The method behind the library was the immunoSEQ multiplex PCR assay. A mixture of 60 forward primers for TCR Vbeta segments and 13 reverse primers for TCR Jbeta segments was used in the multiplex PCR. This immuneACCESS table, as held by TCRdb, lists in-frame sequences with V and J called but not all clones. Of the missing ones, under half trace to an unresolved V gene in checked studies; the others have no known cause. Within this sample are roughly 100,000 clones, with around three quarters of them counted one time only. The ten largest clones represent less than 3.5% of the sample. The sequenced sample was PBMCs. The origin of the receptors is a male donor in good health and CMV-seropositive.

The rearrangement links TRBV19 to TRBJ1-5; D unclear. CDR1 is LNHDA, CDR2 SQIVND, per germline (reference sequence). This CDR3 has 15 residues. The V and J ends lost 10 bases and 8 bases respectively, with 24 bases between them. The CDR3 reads CATREAPVDKKPQHF. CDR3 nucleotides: TGTGCCACCCGTGAGGCTCCCGTGGATAAGAAGCCCCAGCATTTT.

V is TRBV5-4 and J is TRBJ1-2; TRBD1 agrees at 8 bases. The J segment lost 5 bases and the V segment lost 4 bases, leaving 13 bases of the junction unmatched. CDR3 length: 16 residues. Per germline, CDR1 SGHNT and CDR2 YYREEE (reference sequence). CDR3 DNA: TGTGCCAGCAGCATGGAACCTACAGGGGGTTGGTATGGCTACACCTTC. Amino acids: CASSMEPTGGWYGYTF.

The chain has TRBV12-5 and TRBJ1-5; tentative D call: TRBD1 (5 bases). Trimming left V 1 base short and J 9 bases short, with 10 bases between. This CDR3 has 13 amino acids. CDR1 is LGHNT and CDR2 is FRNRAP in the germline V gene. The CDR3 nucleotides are TGTGCTAGTGGTTTGGAATACCAGGGGCCCCAGCATTTT. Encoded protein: CASGLEYQGPQHF. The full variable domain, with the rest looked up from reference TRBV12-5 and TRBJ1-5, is DARVTQTPRHKVTEMGQEVTMRCQPILGHNTVFWYRQTMMQGLELLAYFRNRAPLDDSGMPKDRFSAEMPDATLATLKIQPSEPRDSAVYFCASGLEYQGPQHFGDGTRLSIL.

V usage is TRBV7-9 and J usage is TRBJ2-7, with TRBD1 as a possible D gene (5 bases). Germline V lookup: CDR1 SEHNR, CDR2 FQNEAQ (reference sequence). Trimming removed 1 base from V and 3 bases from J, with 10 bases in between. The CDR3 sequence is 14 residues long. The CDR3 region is CASSLVGHNYEQYF. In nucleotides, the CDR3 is TGTGCCAGCAGCTTAGTTGGACACAACTACGAGCAGTACTTC.

The CDR3 region has the DNA TGTGCCAGCAGTACCATCGGACAGGGAGAGACCCAGTACTTC. The encoded protein is CASSTIGQGETQYF. This chain joins TRBV27 and TRBJ2-5, with TRBD1 matching 8 bases. V lost 5 bases, J lost 4 bases, and 6 bases stayed unmatched. CDR1 and CDR2 from the germline V gene are MNHEY and SMNVEV (reference sequence). CDR3 size: 14 residues.

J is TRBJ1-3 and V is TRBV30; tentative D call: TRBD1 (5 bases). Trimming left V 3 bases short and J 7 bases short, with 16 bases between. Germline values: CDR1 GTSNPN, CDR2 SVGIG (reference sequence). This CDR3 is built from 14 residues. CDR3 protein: CAWSQGKMANTIYF. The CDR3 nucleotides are TGTGCCTGGAGCCAGGGAAAGATGGCGAACACCATATATTTT.

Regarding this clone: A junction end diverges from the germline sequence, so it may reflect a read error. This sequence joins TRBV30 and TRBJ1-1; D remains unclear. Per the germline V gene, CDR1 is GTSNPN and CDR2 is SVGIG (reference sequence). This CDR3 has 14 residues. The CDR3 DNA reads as TGTGCTTGGAACCAAGGCTCGGGGAACACTGAAGCTTTCTTT. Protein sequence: CAWNQGSGNTEAFF.

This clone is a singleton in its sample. The CDR3 region has the DNA TGTGCCAGCAGAGCGCTAGCGGGGGTGGAGACCCAGTACTTC. This encodes CASRALAGVETQYF. The chain carries TRBV7-9 and TRBJ2-5, with 10 positions matching TRBD2. CDR3 length: 14 residues. Germline values: CDR1 SEHNR, CDR2 FQNEAQ (reference sequence). Unmatched junction bases numbered 6, after V lost 6 bases and J lost 5 bases.

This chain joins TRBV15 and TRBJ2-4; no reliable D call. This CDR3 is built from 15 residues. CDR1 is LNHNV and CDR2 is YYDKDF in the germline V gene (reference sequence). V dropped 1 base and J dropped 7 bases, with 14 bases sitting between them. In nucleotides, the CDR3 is TGTGCCACCAGCAGAGTTTCCCGAATTGAGAACATTCAGTACTTC. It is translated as CATSRVSRIENIQYF.

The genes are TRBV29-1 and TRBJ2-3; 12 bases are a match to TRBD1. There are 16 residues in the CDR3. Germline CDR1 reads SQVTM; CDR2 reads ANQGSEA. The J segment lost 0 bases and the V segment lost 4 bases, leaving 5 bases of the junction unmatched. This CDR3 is CSVGGDRGLSTDTQYF. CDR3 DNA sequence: TGCAGCGTTGGCGGGGACAGGGGGCTAAGCACAGATACGCAGTATTTT.

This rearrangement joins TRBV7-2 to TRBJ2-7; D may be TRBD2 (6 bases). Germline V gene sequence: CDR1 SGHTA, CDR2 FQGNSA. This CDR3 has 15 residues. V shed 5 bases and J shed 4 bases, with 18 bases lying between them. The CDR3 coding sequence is TGTGCCAGCAGCCCATCCGGGGCCGCGGGATACGAGCAGTACTTC. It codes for CASSPSGAAGYEQYF.

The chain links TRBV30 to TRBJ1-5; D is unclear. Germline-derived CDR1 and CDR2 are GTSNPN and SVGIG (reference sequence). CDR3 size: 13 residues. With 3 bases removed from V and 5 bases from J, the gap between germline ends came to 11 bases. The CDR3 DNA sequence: TGTGCCTGGAGCGATACCCGCGATCAGCCCCAGCATTTT. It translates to CAWSDTRDQPQHF. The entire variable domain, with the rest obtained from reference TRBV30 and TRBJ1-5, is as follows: SQTIHQWPATLVQPVGSPLSLECTVEGTSNPNLYWYRQAAGRGLQLLFYSVGIGQISSEVPQNLSASRPQDRQFILSSKKLLLSDSGFYLCAWSDTRDQPQHFGDGTRLSIL.

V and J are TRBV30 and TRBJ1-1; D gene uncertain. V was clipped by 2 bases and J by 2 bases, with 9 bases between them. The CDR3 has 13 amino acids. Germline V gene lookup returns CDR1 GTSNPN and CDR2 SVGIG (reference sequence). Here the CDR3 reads CAWSPQLNTEAFF. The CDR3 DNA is TGTGCCTGGAGTCCACAGCTAAACACTGAAGCTTTCTTT. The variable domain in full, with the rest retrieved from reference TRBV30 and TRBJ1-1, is SQTIHQWPATLVQPVGSPLSLECTVEGTSNPNLYWYRQAAGRGLQLLFYSVGIGQISSEVPQNLSASRPQDRQFILSSKKLLLSDSGFYLCAWSPQLNTEAFFGQGTRLTVV.

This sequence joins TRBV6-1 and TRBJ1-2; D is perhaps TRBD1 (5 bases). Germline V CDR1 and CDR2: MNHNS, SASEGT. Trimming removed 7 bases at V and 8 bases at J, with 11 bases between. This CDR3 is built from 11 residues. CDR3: CASTGMRGYTF. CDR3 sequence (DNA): TGTGCCAGCACAGGGATGAGGGGCTACACCTTC.

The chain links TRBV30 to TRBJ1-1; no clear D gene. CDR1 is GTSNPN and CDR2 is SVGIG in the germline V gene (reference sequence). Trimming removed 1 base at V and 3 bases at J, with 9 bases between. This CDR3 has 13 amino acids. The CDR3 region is CAWSGTGDTEAFF. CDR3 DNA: TGTGCCTGGAGTGGGACCGGGGACACTGAAGCTTTCTTT.

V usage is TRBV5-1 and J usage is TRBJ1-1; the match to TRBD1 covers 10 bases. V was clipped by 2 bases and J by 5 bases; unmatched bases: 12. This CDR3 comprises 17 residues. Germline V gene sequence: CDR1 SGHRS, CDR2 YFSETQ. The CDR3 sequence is CASSLTGTGVGGTEAFF. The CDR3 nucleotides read TGCGCCAGCAGCTTAACGGGGACAGGGGTAGGGGGAACTGAAGCTTTCTTT.

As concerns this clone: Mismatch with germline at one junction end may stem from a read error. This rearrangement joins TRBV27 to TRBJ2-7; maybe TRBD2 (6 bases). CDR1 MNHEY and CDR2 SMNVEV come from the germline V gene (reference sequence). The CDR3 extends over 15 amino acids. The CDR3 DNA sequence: TGTGCCAGCAGTTTATCGTGGGCGGGGAACTACGAGCAGTATTTC. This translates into CASSLSWAGNYEQYF.

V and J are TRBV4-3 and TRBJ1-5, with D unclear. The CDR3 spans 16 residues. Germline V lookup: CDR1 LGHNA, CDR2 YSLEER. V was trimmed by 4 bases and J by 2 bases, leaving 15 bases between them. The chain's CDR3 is CASSRNRAEGNQPQHF. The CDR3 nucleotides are TGCGCCAGCAGCCGGAACCGCGCCGAGGGCAATCAGCCCCAGCATTTT.